This TCR beta chain derives from a study of control samples from healthy donors and cancer patients. CDR1 is LNHDA and CDR2 is SQIVND in the germline V gene (reference sequence). Trimming removed 0 bases from V and 0 bases from J, with 15 bases in between. The CDR3 loop spans 19 amino acids. Some clones are missing from TCRdb's copy, which holds only in-frame ones; the method was immunoSEQ multiplex PCR. The sample shows 190,000 or so clones, approximately 92% of them seen only once. The V and J genes are TRBV19 and TRBJ1-6; D ambiguous. The TCR originated in a man younger than 30 in good health. The sequenced sample consisted of blood. The CDR3 region has the DNA TGTGCCAGTAGTATAGATTGGCCTATCAAAAGCTCCTATAATTCACCCCTCCACTTT. Translation gives CASSIDWPIKSSYNSPLHF.